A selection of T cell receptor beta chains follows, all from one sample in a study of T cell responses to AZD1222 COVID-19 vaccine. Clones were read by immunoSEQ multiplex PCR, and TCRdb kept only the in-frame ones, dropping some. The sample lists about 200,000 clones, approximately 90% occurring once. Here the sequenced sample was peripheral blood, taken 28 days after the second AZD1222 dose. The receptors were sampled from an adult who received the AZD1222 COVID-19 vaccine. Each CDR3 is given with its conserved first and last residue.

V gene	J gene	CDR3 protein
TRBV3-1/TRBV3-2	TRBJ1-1	CASSQGSGIGFF
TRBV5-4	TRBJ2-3	CASRWDRSTDTQYF
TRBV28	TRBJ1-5	CASSRESPGSNQPQHF
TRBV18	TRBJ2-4	CASSPPDGGAKNIQYF
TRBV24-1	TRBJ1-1	CATTDRGHTEAFF
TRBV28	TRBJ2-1	CATGGYNEQFF
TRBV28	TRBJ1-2	CASSLNQGYGYTF
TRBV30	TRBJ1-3	CAWSVRTSPGLNTIYF
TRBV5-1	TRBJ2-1	CASSLKNSYNEQFF
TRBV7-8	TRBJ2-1	CASSRAWRDSYNEQFF
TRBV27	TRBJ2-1	CASRKVPDEQFF
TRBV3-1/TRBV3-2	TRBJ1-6	CASSFTGDNSPLHF
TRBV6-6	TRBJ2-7	CASSSPRGLSYEQYF
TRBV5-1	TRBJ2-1	CASSFGSFYNEQFF
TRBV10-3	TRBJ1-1	CATDRTGSVNTEAFF
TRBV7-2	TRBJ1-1	CASSLLGDPPASEAFF
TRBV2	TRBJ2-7	CASSGTGSNFQYF
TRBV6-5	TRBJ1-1	CASSQTDAEAFF
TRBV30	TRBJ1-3	CAWGTRGGASGGNTIYF
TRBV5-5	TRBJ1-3	CASSLVTVGNTIYF
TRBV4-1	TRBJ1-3	CASSQRLSSGNTIYF
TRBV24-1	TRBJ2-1	CATSSASRTGNEQFF
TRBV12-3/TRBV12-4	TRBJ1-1	CASNLGRTEAFF
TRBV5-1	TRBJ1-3	CASSLGPEVNTIYF
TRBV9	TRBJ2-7	CASSPGQGFEQYF
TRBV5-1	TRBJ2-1	CASSFTSGVLLHNEQFF
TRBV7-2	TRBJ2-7	CASSLTGTGRKEQYF
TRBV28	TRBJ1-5	CASSLRQFNQPQHF
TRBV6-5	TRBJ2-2	CASRRSGNTGELFF
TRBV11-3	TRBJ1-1	CASSLDRVRAEAFF
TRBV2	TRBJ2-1	CASSENHGYEQFF
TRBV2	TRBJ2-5	CASTPGEETQYF
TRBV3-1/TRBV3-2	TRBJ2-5	CASSQGGVATQYF
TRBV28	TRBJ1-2	CASGTGDSHLYGYTF
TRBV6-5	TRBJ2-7	CASRRPRGAPSEQYF
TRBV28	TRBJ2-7	CASSSPGDSSSYEQYF
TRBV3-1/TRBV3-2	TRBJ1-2	CASSQPRQGSYGYTF
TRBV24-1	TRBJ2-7	CATSRDNPYEQYF
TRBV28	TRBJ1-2	CASSLRQGAKGYTF
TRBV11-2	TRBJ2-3	CASSSISGRATDTQYF
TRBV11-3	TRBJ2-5	CASSSRNQETQYF
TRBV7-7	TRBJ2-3	CASSFGATDTQYF
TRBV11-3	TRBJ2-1	CASSSRERGEQFF
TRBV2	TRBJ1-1	CASSGQGVRNTEAFF
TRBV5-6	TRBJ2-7	CASSGGSLNSYEQYF
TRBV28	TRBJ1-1	CASSGRGQGFRVDTEAFF
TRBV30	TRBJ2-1	CAWSVIGSLGSYNEQFF
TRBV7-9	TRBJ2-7	CASSLVWASGKGEYEQYF
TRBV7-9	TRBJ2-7	CASTLGQGYEQYF
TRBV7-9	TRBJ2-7	CASSSVGTGVSEQYF
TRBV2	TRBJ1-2	CASSGQSRGYTF
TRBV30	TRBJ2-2	CAWGGRTRVTGELFF
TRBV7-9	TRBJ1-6	CASSSGDSTNSPLHF
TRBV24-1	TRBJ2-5	CATSAPRGRSETQYF
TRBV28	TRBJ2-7	CASIHTSRQGHYEQYF
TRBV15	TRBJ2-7	CATQGQGFGEQYF